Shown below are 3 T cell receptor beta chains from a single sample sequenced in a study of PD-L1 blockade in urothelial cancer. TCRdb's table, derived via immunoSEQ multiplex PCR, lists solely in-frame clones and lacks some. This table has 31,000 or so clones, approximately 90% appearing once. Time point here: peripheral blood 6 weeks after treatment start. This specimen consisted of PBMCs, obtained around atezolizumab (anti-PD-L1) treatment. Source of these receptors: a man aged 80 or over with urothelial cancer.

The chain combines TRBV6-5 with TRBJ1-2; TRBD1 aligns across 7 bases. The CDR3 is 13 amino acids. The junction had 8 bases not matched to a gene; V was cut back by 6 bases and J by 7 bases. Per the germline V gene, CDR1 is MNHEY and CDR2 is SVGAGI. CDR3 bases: TGTGCCAGCAGGAGACAGGGTAGGGGTGGCTACACCTTC. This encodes CASRRQGRGGYTF.

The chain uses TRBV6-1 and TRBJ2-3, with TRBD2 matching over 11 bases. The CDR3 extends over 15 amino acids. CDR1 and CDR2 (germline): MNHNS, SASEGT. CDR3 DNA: TGTGCTACTAAGACTAGCGGGATGATGGCAGATACGCAGTATTTT. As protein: CATKTSGMMADTQYF.

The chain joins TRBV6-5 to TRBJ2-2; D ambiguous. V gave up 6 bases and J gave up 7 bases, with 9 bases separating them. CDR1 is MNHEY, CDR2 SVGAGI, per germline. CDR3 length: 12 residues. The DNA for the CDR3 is TGTGCCAGCAGCCCCCAGCGCGGGGAGCTGTTTTTT. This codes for CASSPQRGELFF.